Listed here is a single T cell receptor (beta chain). Its specificity is unknown. The sample is drawn from a study of T cells in Graves' hyperthyroidism and ophthalmopathy. The CDR3 contains 16 residues. With V trimmed by 0 bases and J by 2 bases, 8 bases remained unmatched. Germline CDR1 and CDR2: SGDLS and YYNGEE. Amplified TCR beta CDR3 regions came from RNA transcripts. HTBI primers drove first-round RT-PCR of the TCR CDR3. MiXCR, applied by TCRdb to the multiplex PCR reads, yields one record per CDR3 protein. The table lists a few hundred thousand distinct CDR3 sequences, roughly 15% of them singletons. Overall study findings and caveats: Blood samples included most of the expanded thyroid clonotypes exceeding 0.001.

The chain carries TRBV9 and TRBJ2-7; 7 nucleotides align to TRBD2. Sequenced: blood. The TCR comes from a woman aged 40 to 55 with Graves' hyperthyroidism that later progressed to Graves' ophthalmopathy. The chain's CDR3 is CASSVGSGGSPYEQYF. CDR3 DNA: TGTGCCAGCAGCGTAGGTAGTGGCGGGAGTCCCTACGAGCAGTACTTC.